Listed here is a single T cell receptor (beta chain). The antigen is not known. This entry is derived from a study of T cell responses to AZD1222 COVID-19 vaccine. Study-wide results and caveats: Repertoires were sampled only after the peak T cell response. There were vaccine-associated CD4 TCRs across spike, dominant at 160-218 and 743-854. Only a handful of AZD1222 recipients, several in all, had baseline seropositivity.

TCRdb keeps only in-frame clones here, not all; method: immunoSEQ multiplex PCR. The table has more than 150,000 clones, 90% seen once; the top ten hold around 5.8%. CDR1 is LGHNA, CDR2 YSLEER, per germline. The trim removed 0 bases at V and 1 base at J, leaving 6 bases unmatched. This CDR3 region has 17 residues. This clonotype was obtained from an adult in good health. The starting material was peripheral blood, obtained on day 0 of AZD1222 vaccination. This sequence joins TRBV4-3 and TRBJ2-1; 7 bases align to TRBD2. DNA for the CDR3: TGCGCCAGCAGCCAAGATGTGTGGGAGGGTTCCTACAATGAGCAGTTCTTC. Encoded protein: CASSQDVWEGSYNEQFF.